A selection of T cell receptor beta chains follows, all from one sample in a study of identical twins. TCRdb fed the 5' RACE reads into MiXCR, producing one record per CDR3 protein. Among around 650,000 distinct CDR3 sequences listed, 7.1% were seen once. This sample also belongs to another study, concerning yellow fever vaccine responses in identical twins.

The specimen sequenced was PBMCs. Source of these receptors: a woman in her late teens or twenties in good health. Both conserved end residues are part of each CDR3. Fields, in order: CDR3 DNA, CDR3 protein, J gene, clone size, D gene, V gene. D genes are given only for firm matches. The size entry is marked missing in some rows and otherwise reads once, few, many or a size class.

DNA: TGTGCCAGCAGCTGGGTGCCTCAGGGAACTGAAGCTTTCTTT; CDR3: CASSWVPQGTEAFF; J: TRBJ1-1; size: NA; D: NA; V: TRBV11-2
DNA: TGTGCCAGCAGCACACAGGGTATGAACACTGAAGCTTTCTTT; CDR3: CASSTQGMNTEAFF; J: TRBJ1-1; size: many; D: NA; V: TRBV9
DNA: TGTGCCAGCAGCCAAGAGCGGGGGAATGAGCAGTTCTTC; CDR3: CASSQERGNEQFF; J: TRBJ2-1; size: many; D: TRBD2; V: TRBV3-1
DNA: TGCAGTGCTAGAGTAGGGGCGGGGGATTTTAATGAGCAGTTCTTC; CDR3: CSARVGAGDFNEQFF; J: TRBJ2-1; size: NA; D: TRBD2; V: TRBV20-1
DNA: TGTGCCAGCAGCCAAGAACGACAGCTACTCTATGGCTACACCTTC; CDR3: CASSQERQLLYGYTF; J: TRBJ1-2; size: NA; D: NA; V: TRBV3-1
DNA: TGTGCCAGCACGACAGGACTCGCGAACACCGGGGAGCTGTTTTTT; CDR3: CASTTGLANTGELFF; J: TRBJ2-2; size: many; D: NA; V: TRBV12-3/TRBV12-4
DNA: TGTGCCAGCACCCCGCCGGGACTAGCGGGGTACAATGAGCAGTTCTTC; CDR3: CASTPPGLAGYNEQFF; J: TRBJ2-1; size: many; D: TRBD2; V: TRBV12-3/TRBV12-4
DNA: TGTGCCATCAGTGAGACAGACTACGAGCAGTACTTC; CDR3: CAISETDYEQYF; J: TRBJ2-7; size: NA; D: NA; V: TRBV10-3
DNA: TGTGCCAGCAGTTTAAATGGGGCAGGGCCCGGGGAGCTGTTTTTT; CDR3: CASSLNGAGPGELFF; J: TRBJ2-2; size: few; D: NA; V: TRBV28
DNA: TGTGCCAGCACGGGGGGGCCAGGGACACCCCTCCACTTT; CDR3: CASTGGPGTPLHF; J: TRBJ1-6; size: many; D: NA; V: TRBV12-3/TRBV12-4
DNA: TGTGCCAGCAGTTTCCCAGCGGGGGGGTCGTACAATGAGCAGTTCTTC; CDR3: CASSFPAGGSYNEQFF; J: TRBJ2-1; size: many; D: TRBD2; V: TRBV12-3/TRBV12-4
DNA: TGTGCCAGCAGTTTGAAGGCAGGGGGTATGTCCTACAATGAGCAGTTCTTC; CDR3: CASSLKAGGMSYNEQFF; J: TRBJ2-1; size: many; D: TRBD1; V: TRBV27
DNA: TGTGCCACCAGCAGAGGACTAGCGGAACAAGAGACCCAGTACTTC; CDR3: CATSRGLAEQETQYF; J: TRBJ2-5; size: many; D: TRBD2; V: TRBV15
DNA: TGTGCCACCAGCAGAGGGAAGAATCAGCCCCAGCATTTT; CDR3: CATSRGKNQPQHF; J: TRBJ1-5; size: NA; D: NA; V: TRBV15
DNA: TGCGCCAGCAGCCAAAGACTAGCGGGAGGTCCCGAGAATGAGCAGTTCTTC; CDR3: CASSQRLAGGPENEQFF; J: TRBJ2-1; size: few; D: TRBD2; V: TRBV5-1
DNA: TGTGCCAGCAGTTTTCCCGCCTTCTATGGCTACACCTTC; CDR3: CASSFPAFYGYTF; J: TRBJ1-2; size: NA; D: NA; V: TRBV12-3/TRBV12-4
DNA: TGTGCCAGCAGCTTAGAGGTTGGAGAATACAATGAGCAGTTCTTC; CDR3: CASSLEVGEYNEQFF; J: TRBJ2-1; size: few; D: NA; V: TRBV7-6
DNA: TGTGCCAGCAGCGGGACAGGGAGGGGTGGCTACACCTTC; CDR3: CASSGTGRGGYTF; J: TRBJ1-2; size: NA; D: TRBD1; V: TRBV12-3/TRBV12-4
DNA: TGTGCCAGCAGTTTTGGCAGCCAAGAGACCCAGTACTTC; CDR3: CASSFGSQETQYF; J: TRBJ2-5; size: many; D: NA; V: TRBV12-3/TRBV12-4
DNA: TGTGCCAGCTCACCGATCACTAGCGGGGGGCTCAATGAGCAGTTCTTC; CDR3: CASSPITSGGLNEQFF; J: TRBJ2-1; size: few; D: TRBD2; V: TRBV18
DNA: TGTGCCAGCAGTGGAGGAGACAGGGGCCACGAGCAGTACTTC; CDR3: CASSGGDRGHEQYF; J: TRBJ2-7; size: many; D: TRBD1; V: TRBV2
DNA: TGTGCCAGCAGGCCCGGGACAGGGGAGCCTGGGGCCAACGTCCTGACTTTC; CDR3: CASRPGTGEPGANVLTF; J: TRBJ2-6; size: NA; D: TRBD1; V: TRBV28
DNA: TGCGCCAGCAGCTTGAGGACTAGCGGAAACAATGAGCAGTTCTTC; CDR3: CASSLRTSGNNEQFF; J: TRBJ2-1; size: many; D: TRBD2; V: TRBV5-1
DNA: TGTGCCAGCAGCTTATATGCCGGGACAGCTAATGAAAAACTGTTTTTT; CDR3: CASSLYAGTANEKLFF; J: TRBJ1-4; size: few; D: TRBD1; V: TRBV7-6
DNA: TGTGCCACCAGTGATTTGTCCGGGACAGGGTACAATGAGCAGTTCTTC; CDR3: CATSDLSGTGYNEQFF; J: TRBJ2-1; size: NA; D: TRBD1; V: TRBV24-1
DNA: TGCGCCAGCAGCCGGGGGGAAGGCCCACCTGGCACAGATACGCAGTATTTT; CDR3: CASSRGEGPPGTDTQYF; J: TRBJ2-3; size: few; D: NA; V: TRBV4-1
DNA: TGTGCCAGCACCCACTCGCAGGGGTTCGGGGAGCTGTTTTTT; CDR3: CASTHSQGFGELFF; J: TRBJ2-2; size: many; D: NA; V: TRBV2
DNA: TGTGCCAGCAGTCCGAGCGGGAGACCCACCGGGGAGCTGTTTTTT; CDR3: CASSPSGRPTGELFF; J: TRBJ2-2; size: many; D: TRBD2; V: TRBV12-3/TRBV12-4
DNA: TGTGCCAGCAGTTTAGAGCGGGGGAGCACAGATACGCAGTATTTT; CDR3: CASSLERGSTDTQYF; J: TRBJ2-3; size: many; D: TRBD2; V: TRBV28
DNA: TGTGCCAGCAGCTTATGGTGGGGTAACACCGGGGAGCTGTTTTTT; CDR3: CASSLWWGNTGELFF; J: TRBJ2-2; size: many; D: NA; V: TRBV7-2
DNA: TGTGCCATCAGTAGCAACTACGAGCAGTACTTC; CDR3: CAISSNYEQYF; J: TRBJ2-7; size: many; D: NA; V: TRBV10-3
DNA: TGTGCCAGCAGCCCGAGGTTGAGTTTCTACGAGCAGTACTTC; CDR3: CASSPRLSFYEQYF; J: TRBJ2-7; size: few; D: NA; V: TRBV7-9
DNA: TGTGCCACTAAGGGACAGAACACAGATACGCAGTATTTT; CDR3: CATKGQNTDTQYF; J: TRBJ2-3; size: NA; D: TRBD1; V: TRBV24-1
DNA: TGCAGTGCTAGAGGTCCTAGCGGGAGGGGCTTCCAAGAGACCCAGTACTTC; CDR3: CSARGPSGRGFQETQYF; J: TRBJ2-5; size: NA; D: TRBD2; V: TRBV20-1
DNA: TGTGCCAGCAGCTTGGGGGGGACAGGGGGCTTCGATGAGCAGTTCTTC; CDR3: CASSLGGTGGFDEQFF; J: TRBJ2-1; size: NA; D: TRBD1; V: TRBV5-5
DNA: TGTGCCTGCAGTTTTTCGCAGTTGAGCCTAGCGGAGTACAATGAGCAGTTCTTC; CDR3: CACSFSQLSLAEYNEQFF; J: TRBJ2-1; size: NA; D: TRBD2; V: TRBV12-3/TRBV12-4
DNA: TGTGCCAGCAGTGCAGGGATGGACACCGGGGAGCTGTTTTTT; CDR3: CASSAGMDTGELFF; J: TRBJ2-2; size: few; D: NA; V: TRBV6-4
DNA: TGTGCCAGCAGTTCCCAAACTAGGATCCAAGAGACCCAGTACTTC; CDR3: CASSSQTRIQETQYF; J: TRBJ2-5; size: few; D: NA; V: TRBV13
DNA: TGTGCCAGCAGCCAAGATGGCGGGAGGGCCTACGAGCAGTACTTC; CDR3: CASSQDGGRAYEQYF; J: TRBJ2-7; size: few; D: TRBD2; V: TRBV3-1
DNA: TGCGCCAGCAGTGAGGGGATGGAAAAGACCCAGTACTTC; CDR3: CASSEGMEKTQYF; J: TRBJ2-5; size: NA; D: NA; V: TRBV10-1
DNA: TGTGCCAGCAGACAACAGGGTATTACCGGGGAGCTGTTTTTT; CDR3: CASRQQGITGELFF; J: TRBJ2-2; size: NA; D: NA; V: TRBV12-3/TRBV12-4
DNA: TGCGCCAGCAGACAGACGTCTTTAGCGGGAGAGACCCAGTACTTC; CDR3: CASRQTSLAGETQYF; J: TRBJ2-5; size: many; D: TRBD2; V: TRBV5-1
DNA: TGCAGTGCTTTCCGGGACGAAGATCAGCCCCAGCATTTT; CDR3: CSAFRDEDQPQHF; J: TRBJ1-5; size: many; D: NA; V: TRBV20-1
DNA: TGCAGCGTTGCCCCGAGACTAGCGGCTTACGAGCAGTACTTC; CDR3: CSVAPRLAAYEQYF; J: TRBJ2-7; size: few; D: TRBD2; V: TRBV29-1
DNA: TGTGCCAGCAGTTTGTTTGCGGGTGGTACCTACAATGAGCAGTTCTTC; CDR3: CASSLFAGGTYNEQFF; J: TRBJ2-1; size: many; D: NA; V: TRBV28
DNA: TGCGCCAGCACCCCCGACCTGGGGGACGGTATTTACGAGCAGTACTTC; CDR3: CASTPDLGDGIYEQYF; J: TRBJ2-7; size: NA; D: NA; V: TRBV5-1
DNA: TGTGCCAGCAGCCCACGGGAGGCTTCATTTTCACCCCTCCACTTT; CDR3: CASSPREASFSPLHF; J: TRBJ1-6; size: few; D: NA; V: TRBV7-9
DNA: TGTGCCAGCAGTGAAGCGCGTGGAAATGAGCAGTTCTTC; CDR3: CASSEARGNEQFF; J: TRBJ2-1; size: NA; D: NA; V: TRBV2
DNA: TGTGCCAGCGGGACGGGACAGGGGAACACTGAAGCTTTCTTT; CDR3: CASGTGQGNTEAFF; J: TRBJ1-1; size: many; D: TRBD1; V: TRBV9
DNA: TGCAGTGCTAGCCGAACGGGAGCTAAGGATACGCAGTATTTT; CDR3: CSASRTGAKDTQYF; J: TRBJ2-3; size: many; D: NA; V: TRBV20-1
DNA: TGTGCCAGCAGTGAATCCGGCGCGGGGAACTCCTACGAGCAGTACTTC; CDR3: CASSESGAGNSYEQYF; J: TRBJ2-7; size: few; D: NA; V: TRBV25-1
DNA: TGCGCCAGCAGTGAGTCGGGCAGCGACAATGAGCAGTTCTTC; CDR3: CASSESGSDNEQFF; J: TRBJ2-1; size: NA; D: NA; V: TRBV10-2
DNA: TGTGCCACCGCTGAAAACGGGGTAGATACGCAGTATTTT; CDR3: CATAENGVDTQYF; J: TRBJ2-3; size: NA; D: NA; V: TRBV15
DNA: TGCAGTGCTAGACCCGGGACTACTGAAAGCTCCTACAATGAGCAGTTCTTC; CDR3: CSARPGTTESSYNEQFF; J: TRBJ2-1; size: few; D: TRBD2; V: TRBV20-1
DNA: TGTGCCAGCAGCCCAGGGGCCCTGAACACTGAAGCTTTCTTT; CDR3: CASSPGALNTEAFF; J: TRBJ1-1; size: many; D: NA; V: TRBV6-1